One and the same sample provided the 10 T cell receptor beta chains below, sequenced in a study of cytomegalovirus exposure and HLA in healthy donors. 13 Jbeta primers and 60 Vbeta primers were used for the PCR. Libraries were prepared by immunoSEQ multiplex PCR; TCRdb keeps only in-frame clonotypes and omits some of them. The table includes about 160,000 clones, just under 80% detected once. Sample: PBMCs. These receptors were obtained from a woman aged 35 to 49 in good health and CMV-seropositive.

This chain uses TRBV30 with TRBJ1-6; D remains unclear. The CDR3 runs to 16 residues. With 0 bases removed from V and 3 bases from J, the gap between germline ends came to 12 bases. Looked up from germline, CDR1 is GTSNPN and CDR2 is SVGIG (reference sequence). The CDR3 DNA is TGTGCCTGGAGTGTCGTGGGAGGGAACTATAATTCACCCCTCCACTTT. It specifies CAWSVVGGNYNSPLHF.

V and J are TRBV19 and TRBJ1-2, with a possible D match to TRBD1 (6 bases). The CDR3 has 14 residues. Germline assignment: CDR1 LNHDA and CDR2 SQIVND (reference sequence). The V and J ends lost 0 bases and 7 bases respectively, with 12 bases between them. The CDR3 sequence is CASSIDLQGSGYTF. As DNA, the CDR3 is TGTGCCAGTAGTATAGATCTACAGGGTAGTGGCTACACCTTC.

This chain connects TRBV2 to TRBJ2-2, with D maybe TRBD1 (5 bases). Germline CDR1 is SNHLY and CDR2 is FYNNEI. CDR3 length: 15 residues. Trimming pared 7 bases from V and 4 bases from J, leaving 16 bases between. The CDR3, as DNA: TGTGCCAGCACCCCGGTTGGGGCGGCCACCGGGGAGCTGTTTTTT. Amino acid sequence: CASTPVGAATGELFF.

This clone was observed a single time. The chain links TRBV2 to TRBJ1-2; 8 nucleotides line up with TRBD1. This CDR3 is built from 15 residues. The V gene's germline CDR1 is SNHLY and CDR2 FYNNEI. V trimming: 6 bases; J trimming: 4 bases; junction bases outside the gene matches: 10. The CDR3 protein is CASSLGIGQGYGYTF. The CDR3 bases are TGTGCCAGCAGCTTAGGGATAGGACAGGGCTATGGCTACACCTTC.

The rearrangement uses TRBV5-1 and TRBJ1-2; 9 bases line up with TRBD1. The CDR3 loop spans 14 amino acids. Trimming removed 3 bases from V and 5 bases from J; junction bases left unmatched: 5. The germline V gene encodes CDR1 SGHRS and CDR2 YFSETQ. The CDR3 spells CASSSGGTGYGYTF. DNA for the CDR3: TGCGCCAGCAGCTCAGGTGGGACAGGGTATGGCTACACCTTC.

This sequence joins TRBV20-1 and TRBJ2-5, with D hard to call. This CDR3 comprises 11 residues. The germline CDR1 and CDR2 sequences are DFQATT and SNEGSKA (reference sequence). Trimming left V 2 bases short and J 2 bases short, with 3 bases between. The CDR3, as DNA: TGCAGTGCTAGACCACAAGAGACCCAGTACTTC. It codes for CSARPQETQYF.

The chain carries TRBV18 and TRBJ2-1; 8 nucleotides line up with TRBD1. Per germline, CDR1 KGHSH and CDR2 LQKENI. The trim removed 4 bases at V and 4 bases at J, leaving 6 bases unmatched. This CDR3 comprises 15 residues. The CDR3 DNA reads TGTGCCAGCTCACAGTACAGGGGGATGTACAATGAGCAGTTCTTC. Protein: CASSQYRGMYNEQFF.

The V gene is TRBV23-1, the J gene TRBJ2-3; TRBD1 matches at 9 bases. TRBV23-1 is an ORF, with its function uncertain. V shed 3 bases, J shed 7 bases, and the junction held 14 bases outside the gene matches. CDR3 length equals 17 residues. In nucleotides, the CDR3 is TGCGCCAGCAGTCAGTTCCGGGACAGGGAATGTCTGAATACGCAGTATTTT. This encodes CASSQFRDRECLNTQYF.

This chain uses TRBV29-1 with TRBJ2-3, with TRBD2 matching over 10 bases. The germline V gene has CDR1 SQVTM and CDR2 ANQGSEA. The CDR3 is 12 amino acids. V was clipped by 4 bases and J by 6 bases; unmatched bases: 1. As DNA, the CDR3 is TGCAGCGTTGGGACTAGCGGCGATACGCAGTATTTT. Its translation is CSVGTSGDTQYF.

This rearrangement joins TRBV6-5 to TRBJ2-1, with D maybe TRBD2 (6 bases). The germline V gene encodes CDR1 MNHEY and CDR2 SVGAGI. The V and J ends lost 5 bases and 0 bases respectively, with 11 bases between them. The CDR3 runs to 15 residues. The CDR3 here is CASSPRGGSYNEQFF. CDR3 coding DNA: TGTGCCAGCAGTCCACGGGGAGGCTCCTACAATGAGCAGTTCTTC.